Included here is one TCR beta chain sequence, with context. TCR beta from blood CD8+ and CD4+ T cells was sequenced. TEMRA cells were FACS-enriched and CD8+ and CD4+ T cells negatively isolated. The data originate from a study of CD8 T cells in Susac syndrome. Random hexamers served to reverse transcribe roughly 0.5 to 1 ug RNA. immunoSEQ multiplex PCR amplified TCR beta CDR3 across 54 Vbeta, 13 Jbeta. Each CDR3 protein is one row after TCRdb ran MiXCR on the immunoSEQ multiplex PCR reads. The table lists around 180,000 distinct CDR3 sequences, approximately 94% of them singletons. CDR1 SNHLY and CDR2 FYNNEI come from the germline V gene. The length of the CDR3 is 14 residues. V was clipped by 6 bases and J by 0 bases, with 8 bases between them.

The TCR originated in a human donor with multiple sclerosis. Sequencing was done on a sample of CD4+ T cells from PBMCs. The chain employs TRBV2 and TRBJ2-2, with D unclear. CDR3 coding DNA: TGTGCCAGCAGGAGCCCTGCGAACACCGGGGAGCTGTTTTTT. It is translated as CASRSPANTGELFF.